This is a list of T cell receptor beta chains from one sample in a study of blood T cell repertoires in COVID-19. The method was immunoSEQ multiplex PCR; TCRdb's version includes in-frame clones alone and lacks a portion of them. The table records about 250,000 clones, about 88% of them present only once. The sequencing input was PBMCs or T cells enriched from blood (not recorded which). These receptors all stem from a woman aged 45-65 years who had recovered from COVID-19. Both conserved end residues are trimmed from each CDR3. The order of the fields is V gene, J gene, CDR3 protein.

V: TRBV19
J: TRBJ2-1
CDR3: ASSSTSGGFYNEQF

V: TRBV4-2
J: TRBJ2-3
CDR3: ASSQEFVTDTQY

V: TRBV29-1
J: TRBJ2-3
CDR3: SADSWTNTQY

V: TRBV7-2
J: TRBJ2-2
CDR3: ASSLRGAMGGELF

V: TRBV2
J: TRBJ2-1
CDR3: ASSEARSIFNEQF

V: TRBV7-3
J: TRBJ1-2
CDR3: ASSPAGTGNYGYT

V: TRBV12-3/TRBV12-4
J: TRBJ1-2
CDR3: ASSLQGAVGYT

V: TRBV27
J: TRBJ2-3
CDR3: ASSLLQGMADTQY

V: TRBV3-1/TRBV3-2
J: TRBJ2-7
CDR3: ASSQDGYEQY

V: TRBV3-1/TRBV3-2
J: TRBJ1-1
CDR3: ASSQVEGVTEAF

V: TRBV6-5
J: TRBJ1-1
CDR3: ASRETALMNTEAF

V: TRBV4-2
J: TRBJ2-1
CDR3: ASSQDSSGRKQF

V: TRBV6-5
J: TRBJ1-1
CDR3: ASSTDRGTEAF

V: TRBV4-1
J: TRBJ2-1
CDR3: ASSQGLTGGNEQF

V: TRBV2
J: TRBJ2-3
CDR3: ASSVRGGADTQY

V: TRBV27
J: TRBJ2-2
CDR3: ASSLYRGQYSNTGELF

V: TRBV20-1
J: TRBJ1-2
CDR3: SARIRGGYT

V: TRBV28
J: TRBJ1-4
CDR3: ASSLPGFNEKLF

V: TRBV12-3/TRBV12-4
J: TRBJ2-5
CDR3: ASRLLGGETQY

V: TRBV28
J: TRBJ2-4
CDR3: ASSLGPWRERSKNIQY

V: TRBV2
J: TRBJ1-3
CDR3: ASRSYGNTIY

V: TRBV7-9
J: TRBJ1-2
CDR3: ASSTPRQSSIKGYNYGYT

V: TRBV6-1
J: TRBJ2-1
CDR3: ASSELTSPIGEQF

V: TRBV7-8
J: TRBJ1-5
CDR3: ASSYRDRATGQPQH

V: TRBV5-1
J: TRBJ2-2
CDR3: ASSPGLPTYTGELF

V: TRBV9
J: TRBJ1-2
CDR3: ASSARLGEDYGYT

V: TRBV6-5
J: TRBJ2-7
CDR3: ASDRGPNSYEQY

V: TRBV30
J: TRBJ2-2
CDR3: AWSRGRNTGELF